This T cell receptor beta chain is drawn from a study of T cell responses to AZD1222 COVID-19 vaccine. For the study at large: Second-dose intervals of approximately 4 or approximately 12 weeks were pooled.

This clone showed up just a few times. TCRdb's copy holds only in-frame clones and misses some; the assay was immunoSEQ multiplex PCR. The sample has about 57,000 clones; approximately 83% are singletons. Trimming took off 0 bases at V and 2 bases at J, with 16 bases between the two ends. The CDR3 contains 18 residues. CDR1 is LGHDT, CDR2 YNNKEL, per germline (reference sequence). Sequencing was performed on peripheral blood, taken on day 0 of AZD1222 vaccination. This TCR derives from an adult in good health. This rearrangement joins TRBV3-1 (or the pseudogene TRBV3-2) to TRBJ2-2, with D possibly being TRBD1 (5 bases). In DNA, the CDR3 is TGTGCCAGCAGCCAAGATCGGAGCAGACAGACAAACACCGGGGAGCTGTTTTTT. Protein sequence: CASSQDRSRQTNTGELFF.